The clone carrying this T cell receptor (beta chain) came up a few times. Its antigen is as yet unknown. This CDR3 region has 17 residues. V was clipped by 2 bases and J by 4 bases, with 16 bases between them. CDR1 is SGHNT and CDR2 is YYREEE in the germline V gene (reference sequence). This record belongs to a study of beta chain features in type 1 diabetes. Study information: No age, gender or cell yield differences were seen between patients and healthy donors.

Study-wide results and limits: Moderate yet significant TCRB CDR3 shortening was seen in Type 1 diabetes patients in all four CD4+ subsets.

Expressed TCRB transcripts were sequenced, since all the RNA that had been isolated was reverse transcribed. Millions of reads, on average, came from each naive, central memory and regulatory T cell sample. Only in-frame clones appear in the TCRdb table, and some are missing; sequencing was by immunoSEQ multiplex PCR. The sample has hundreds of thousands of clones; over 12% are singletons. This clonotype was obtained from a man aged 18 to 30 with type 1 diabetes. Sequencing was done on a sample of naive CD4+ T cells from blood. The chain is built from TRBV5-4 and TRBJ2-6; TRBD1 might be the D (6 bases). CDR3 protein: CASSFGQISGGANVLTF. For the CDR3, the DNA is TGTGCCAGCAGCTTTGGACAGATTTCGGGAGGGGCCAACGTCCTGACTTTC.